This T cell receptor beta chain was sequenced during a study of T cells after yellow fever vaccination. Study results and caveats: At under 97% for CD4 and approximately 89% for CD8, most primary-vaccination clones showed up again after the booster.

The CDR3 runs to 14 residues. The V gene's germline CDR1 is LGHDT and CDR2 YNNKEL (reference sequence). One entry per CDR3 protein, called by TCRdb with MiXCR from the 5' RACE reads. Of under 550,000 distinct CDR3 sequences listed, 21% are singletons. About this clonotype: Antigen unknown. At one boundary the junction diverges from the germline segment, which might be a read error.

The sample in question was PBMCs, obtained less than 25 days after the first yellow fever vaccination. The chain recombines TRBV3-1 with TRBJ2-4, with 8 bases that match TRBD1. The source is a man between 18 and 29 years old who received the YFV17D yellow fever vaccine. CDR3 DNA: TGTGCTAGCAGTCCATTAGGACAGGGTAACATTCAGTACTTC. Its translation is CASSPLGQGNIQYF.